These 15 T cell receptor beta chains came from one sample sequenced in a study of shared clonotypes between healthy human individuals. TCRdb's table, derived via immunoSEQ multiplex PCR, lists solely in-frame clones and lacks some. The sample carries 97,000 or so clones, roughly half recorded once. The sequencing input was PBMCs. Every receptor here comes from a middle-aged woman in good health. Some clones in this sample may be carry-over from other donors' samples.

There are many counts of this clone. CDR3 region: CASSLGGGGSPLHF. Written as DNA, the CDR3 is TGTGCCAGCAGTTTAGGTGGCGGTGGTTCACCCCTCCACTTT. The rearrangement links TRBV28 to TRBJ1-6; D unresolved. V lost 2 bases, J lost 9 bases, and 11 bases lay in between. The CDR3 totals 14 residues. Germline CDR1 reads MDHEN; CDR2 reads SYDVKM.

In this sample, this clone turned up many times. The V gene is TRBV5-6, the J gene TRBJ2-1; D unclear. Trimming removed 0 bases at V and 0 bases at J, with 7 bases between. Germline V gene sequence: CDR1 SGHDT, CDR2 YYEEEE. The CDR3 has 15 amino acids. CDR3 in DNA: TGTGCCAGCAGCTTGGGGCGGAACTCCTACAATGAGCAGTTCTTC. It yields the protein CASSLGRNSYNEQFF.

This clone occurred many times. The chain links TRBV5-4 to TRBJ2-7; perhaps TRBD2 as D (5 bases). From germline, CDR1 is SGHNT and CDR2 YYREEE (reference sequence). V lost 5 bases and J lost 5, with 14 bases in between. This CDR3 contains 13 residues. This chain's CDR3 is CASSWRPLDEQYF. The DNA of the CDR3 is TGTGCCAGCAGTTGGAGGCCCCTAGACGAGCAGTACTTC.

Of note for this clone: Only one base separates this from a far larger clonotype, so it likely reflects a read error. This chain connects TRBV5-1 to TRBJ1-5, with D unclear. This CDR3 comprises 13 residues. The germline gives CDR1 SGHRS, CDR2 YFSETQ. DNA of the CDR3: TGCGCCAGCAGCTTGGCGCGGGGTCAGTCCCAGCATTTT. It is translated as CASSLARGQSQHF.

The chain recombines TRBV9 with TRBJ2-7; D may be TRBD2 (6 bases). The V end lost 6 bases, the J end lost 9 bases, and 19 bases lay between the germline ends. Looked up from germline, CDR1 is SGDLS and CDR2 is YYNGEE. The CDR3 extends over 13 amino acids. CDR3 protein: CASTPMIGGAQYF. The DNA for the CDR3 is TGTGCCAGCACCCCTATGATTGGAGGGGCGCAGTACTTC. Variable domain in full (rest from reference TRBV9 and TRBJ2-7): DSGVTQTPKHLITATGQRVTLRCSPRSGDLSVYWYQQSLDQGLQFLIQYYNGEERAKGNILERFSAQQFPDLHSELNLSSLELGDSALYFCASTPMIGGAQYFGPGTRLTVT.

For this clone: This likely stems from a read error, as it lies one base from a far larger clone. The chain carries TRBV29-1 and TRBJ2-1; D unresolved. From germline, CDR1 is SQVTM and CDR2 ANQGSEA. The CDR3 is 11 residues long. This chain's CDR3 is CSVENYDEQFF. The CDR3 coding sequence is TGCAGCGTTGAAAACTACGATGAGCAGTTCTTC.

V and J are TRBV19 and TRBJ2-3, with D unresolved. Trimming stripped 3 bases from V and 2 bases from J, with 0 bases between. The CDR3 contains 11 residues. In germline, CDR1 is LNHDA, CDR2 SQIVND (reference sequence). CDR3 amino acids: CASSITDTQYF. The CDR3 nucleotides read TGTGCCAGTAGTATCACAGATACGCAGTATTTT.

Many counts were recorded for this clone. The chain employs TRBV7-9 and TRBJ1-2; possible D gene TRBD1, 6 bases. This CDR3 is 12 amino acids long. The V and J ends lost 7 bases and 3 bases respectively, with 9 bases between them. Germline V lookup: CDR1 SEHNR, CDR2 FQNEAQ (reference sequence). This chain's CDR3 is CASTPGDYGYTF. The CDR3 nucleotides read TGTGCCAGCACCCCAGGGGACTATGGCTACACCTTC.

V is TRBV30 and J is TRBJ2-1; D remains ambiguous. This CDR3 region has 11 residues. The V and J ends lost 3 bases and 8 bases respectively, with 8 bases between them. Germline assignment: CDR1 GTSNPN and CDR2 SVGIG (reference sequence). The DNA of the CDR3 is TGTGCCTGGAGAGGTCTGGATGAGCAGTTCTTC. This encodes CAWRGLDEQFF.

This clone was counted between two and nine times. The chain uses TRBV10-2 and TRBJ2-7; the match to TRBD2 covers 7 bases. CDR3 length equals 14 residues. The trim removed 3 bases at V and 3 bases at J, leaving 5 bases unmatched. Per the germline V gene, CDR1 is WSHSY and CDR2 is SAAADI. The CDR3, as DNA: TGCGCCAGCAGTGAAGGCGGGGAGGGCTACGAGCAGTACTTC. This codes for CASSEGGEGYEQYF.

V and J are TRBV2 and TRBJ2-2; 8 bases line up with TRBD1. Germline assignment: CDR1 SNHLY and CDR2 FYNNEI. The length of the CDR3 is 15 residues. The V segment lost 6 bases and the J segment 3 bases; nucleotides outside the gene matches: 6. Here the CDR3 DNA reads TGTGCCAGCAGGTCCGGGACAGGATACACCGGGGAGCTGTTTTTT. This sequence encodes CASRSGTGYTGELFF.

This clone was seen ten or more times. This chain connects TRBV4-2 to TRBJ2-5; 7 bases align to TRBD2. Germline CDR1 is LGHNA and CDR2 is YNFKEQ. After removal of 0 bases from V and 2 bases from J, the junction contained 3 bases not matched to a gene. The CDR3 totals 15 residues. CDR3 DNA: TGTGCCAGCAGCCAAGATAAGCGGGGACAAGAGACCCAGTACTTC. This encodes CASSQDKRGQETQYF.

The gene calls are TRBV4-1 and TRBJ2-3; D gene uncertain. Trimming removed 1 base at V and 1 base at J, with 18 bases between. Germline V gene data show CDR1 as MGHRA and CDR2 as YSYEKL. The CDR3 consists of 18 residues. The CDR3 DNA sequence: TGCGCCAGCAGCCAAGGAGGCTACCCCCAGCCGGGCACAGATACGCAGTATTTT. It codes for CASSQGGYPQPGTDTQYF.

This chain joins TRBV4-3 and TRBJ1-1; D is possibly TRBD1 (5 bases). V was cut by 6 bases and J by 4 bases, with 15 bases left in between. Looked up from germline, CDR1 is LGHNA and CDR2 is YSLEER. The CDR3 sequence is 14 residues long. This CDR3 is CASSPGIMGTEAFF. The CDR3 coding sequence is TGCGCCAGCAGTCCAGGGATTATGGGCACTGAAGCTTTCTTT.

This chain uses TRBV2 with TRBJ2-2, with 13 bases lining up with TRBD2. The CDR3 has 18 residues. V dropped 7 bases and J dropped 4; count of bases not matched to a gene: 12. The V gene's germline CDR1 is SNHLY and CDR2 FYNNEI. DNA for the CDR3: TGTGCCAGCACCCCGGGACTAGCGGGACGAACCGGCACCGGGGAGCTGTTTTTT. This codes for CASTPGLAGRTGTGELFF.